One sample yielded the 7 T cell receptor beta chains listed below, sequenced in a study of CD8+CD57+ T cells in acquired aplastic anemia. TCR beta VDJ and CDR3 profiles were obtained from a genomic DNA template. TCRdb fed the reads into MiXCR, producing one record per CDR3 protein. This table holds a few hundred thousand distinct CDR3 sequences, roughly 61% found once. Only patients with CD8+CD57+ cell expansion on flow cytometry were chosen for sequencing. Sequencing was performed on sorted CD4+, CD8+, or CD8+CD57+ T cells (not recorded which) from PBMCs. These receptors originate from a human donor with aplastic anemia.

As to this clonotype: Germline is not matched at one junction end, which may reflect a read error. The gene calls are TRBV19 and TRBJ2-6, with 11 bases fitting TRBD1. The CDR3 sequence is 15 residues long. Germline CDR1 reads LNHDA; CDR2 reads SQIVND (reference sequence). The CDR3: CASSIYRTGGNVLTF. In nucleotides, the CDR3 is TGTGCCAGTAGTATTTACCGGACAGGGGGCAACGTCTTGACTTTC.

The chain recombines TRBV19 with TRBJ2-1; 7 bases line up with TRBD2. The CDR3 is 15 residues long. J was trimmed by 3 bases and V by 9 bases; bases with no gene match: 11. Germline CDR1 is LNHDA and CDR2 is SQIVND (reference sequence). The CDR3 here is CASRFSGTGYNEQFF. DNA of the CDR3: TGTGCCAGCCGATTCAGCGGGACGGGCTACAATGAGCAGTTCTTC. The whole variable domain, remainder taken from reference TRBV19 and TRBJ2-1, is DGGITQSPKYLFRKEGQNVTLSCEQNLNHDAMYWYRQDPGQGLRLIYYSQIVNDFQKGDIAEGYSVSREKKESFPLTVTSAQKNPTAFYLCASRFSGTGYNEQFFGPGTRLTVL.

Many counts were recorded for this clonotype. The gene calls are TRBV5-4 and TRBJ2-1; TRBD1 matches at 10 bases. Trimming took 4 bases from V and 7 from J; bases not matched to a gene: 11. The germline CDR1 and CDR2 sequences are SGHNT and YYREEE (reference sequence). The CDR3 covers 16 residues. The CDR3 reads CASSLGVDRGFNEQFF. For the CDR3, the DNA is TGTGCCAGCAGCCTGGGGGTGGACAGGGGGTTTAATGAGCAGTTCTTC.

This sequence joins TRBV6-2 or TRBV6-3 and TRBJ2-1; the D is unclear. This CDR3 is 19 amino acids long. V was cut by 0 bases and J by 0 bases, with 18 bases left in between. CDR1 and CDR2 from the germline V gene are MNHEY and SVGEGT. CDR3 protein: CASSYSTEDPFSSYNEQFF. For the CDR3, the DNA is TGTGCCAGCAGTTACTCCACCGAGGACCCTTTTAGCTCCTACAATGAGCAGTTCTTC.

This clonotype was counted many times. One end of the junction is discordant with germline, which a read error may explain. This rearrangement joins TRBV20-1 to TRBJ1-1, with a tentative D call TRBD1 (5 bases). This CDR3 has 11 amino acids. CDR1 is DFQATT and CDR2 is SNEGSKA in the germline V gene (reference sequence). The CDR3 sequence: CSASDGTLLLF. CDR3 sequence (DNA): TGCAGTGCTAGCGACGGGACCTTACTATTATTT.

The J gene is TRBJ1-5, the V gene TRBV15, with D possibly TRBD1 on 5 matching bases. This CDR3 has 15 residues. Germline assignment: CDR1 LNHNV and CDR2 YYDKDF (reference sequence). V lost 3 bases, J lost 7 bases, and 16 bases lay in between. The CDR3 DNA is TGTGCCACCAGCAGGGGTTTGGGGGTGGTGCAGCCCCAGCATTTT. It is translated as CATSRGLGVVQPQHF.

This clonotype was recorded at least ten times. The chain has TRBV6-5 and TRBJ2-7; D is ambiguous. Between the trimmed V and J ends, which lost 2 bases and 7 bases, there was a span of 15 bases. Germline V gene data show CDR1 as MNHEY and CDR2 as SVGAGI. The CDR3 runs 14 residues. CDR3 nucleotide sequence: TGTGCCAGCAGTTACATGGTAGGGCAGCGAGAGCAGTACTTC. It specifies CASSYMVGQREQYF.